The 13 T cell receptor beta chains below were found in one sample sequenced in a study of shared clonotypes between healthy human individuals. The data were produced by immunoSEQ multiplex PCR, yet TCRdb's version contains in-frame clones alone and is incomplete. The table lists some 2,500,000 clones, 92% of them singletons. The sequencing input was naive CD4+ T cells from PBMCs. Indicated subset: CD45RA+ positively selected. The receptors derive from a man between 18 and 29 years old in good health. Some clones in this sample may be carry-over from other donors' samples.

This clone has just one count. V gene TRBV28 combines with J gene TRBJ1-2; the match to TRBD1 covers 11 bases. Trimming removed 3 bases from V and 2 bases from J; junction bases left unmatched: 17. Germline V gene sequence: CDR1 MDHEN, CDR2 SYDVKM. The CDR3 sequence is 20 residues long. The CDR3 is CASSFLQIRDRGRGNYGYTF. The CDR3 coding sequence is TGTGCCAGCAGTTTTTTACAAATCCGGGACAGGGGGAGGGGGAACTATGGCTACACCTTC.

This chain uses TRBV21-1 with TRBJ2-5; the D call of TRBD2 is as the table states it, not checked on the DNA. TRBV21-1 is described as a pseudogene. The CDR3 consists of 13 residues. The CDR3 reads CASSKAGEGAQYF. CDR3 in DNA: TGTGCCAGCAGCAAAGCCGGGGAGGGGGCCCAGTACTTC.

The rearrangement uses TRBV6-1 and TRBJ1-2, with a tentative D call TRBD1 (5 bases). With 1 base removed from V and 12 bases from J, the gap between germline ends came to 12 bases. The CDR3 is 12 residues long. Germline assignment: CDR1 MNHNS and CDR2 SASEGT. The CDR3 bases are TGTGCCAGCAGTGAAGGGACACCTCTTCACACCTTC. Translated, it gives CASSEGTPLHTF.

The chain couples TRBV7-2 to TRBJ2-3; D uncertain. V dropped 5 bases and J dropped 2 bases, with 11 bases sitting between them. Per the germline V gene, CDR1 is SGHTA and CDR2 is FQGNSA. This CDR3 region has 14 residues. The CDR3 nucleotides read TGTGCCAGCAGCACTCGGACGTCCACAGATACGCAGTATTTT. Translating gives CASSTRTSTDTQYF.

This rearrangement joins TRBV4-1 to TRBJ1-3, with D unclear. The CDR3 has 11 amino acids. Germline V gives CDR1 MGHRA, CDR2 YSYEKL. Trimming took off 6 bases at V and 6 bases at J, with 6 bases between the two ends. The CDR3 sequence is CASSSINTIYF. CDR3 nucleotide sequence: TGCGCCAGCAGTTCCATAAACACCATATATTTT.

The rearrangement joins TRBV29-1 to TRBJ1-1, with 8 bases lining up with TRBD1. The germline CDR1 and CDR2 sequences are SQVTM and ANQGSEA. This CDR3 region has 19 residues. Unmatched junction bases numbered 22, after V lost 5 bases and J lost 2 bases. The CDR3 loop is CSVREGAGGVKPSNTEAFF. CDR3 nucleotide sequence: TGCAGCGTTCGCGAAGGGGCAGGGGGCGTGAAACCCTCTAACACTGAAGCTTTCTTT.

V usage is TRBV12-2 and J usage is TRBJ2-1; the D call in the table, TRBD2, was not verified against the DNA. TRBV12-2 is given as a pseudogene. The CDR3 has 15 residues. The CDR3 nucleotides are TGTGCAAGTCGCGCCCGCGGGCTCTCCTACAATGAGCAGTTCTTC. Translated, it gives CASRARGLSYNEQFF.

The chain carries TRBV5-5 and TRBJ1-5; D possibly corresponds to TRBD1 (5 bases). Germline lookup yields CDR1 SGHKS and CDR2 YYEKEE (reference sequence). This CDR3 comprises 16 residues. V shed 0 bases and J shed 0 bases, with 10 bases lying between them. CDR3 region: CASSLAPGLSNQPQHF. CDR3 nucleotides: TGTGCCAGCAGCTTGGCCCCAGGGCTTAGCAATCAGCCCCAGCATTTT.

The count of this clone is one. Other DNA sequences in this sample translate to the same CDR3. V is TRBV5-1 and J is TRBJ2-1, with TRBD1 identical over 11 bases. Per germline, CDR1 SGHRS and CDR2 YFSETQ. Losses at the gene ends were 7 bases for V and 1 base for J; bases not matched to a gene: 1. The CDR3 is 14 residues long. The CDR3 coding sequence is TGCGCCAGCCGGGACAGGGGGTCCTACAATGAGCAGTTCTTC. It translates to CASRDRGSYNEQFF. Full variable domain (rest looked up from reference TRBV5-1 and TRBJ2-1): KAGVTQTPRYLIKTRGQQVTLSCSPISGHRSVSWYQQTPGQGLQFLFEYFSETQRNKGNFPGRFSGRQFSNSRSEMNVSTLELGDSALYLCASRDRGSYNEQFFGPGTRLTVL.

This clone was found once. The chain uses TRBV6-1 and TRBJ2-1, with D unclear. This CDR3 region has 15 residues. CDR1 and CDR2 from the germline V gene are MNHNS and SASEGT. V dropped 3 bases and J dropped 2 bases, with 11 bases sitting between them. CDR3 sequence reads: CASSDSLLAYNEQFF. CDR3 bases: TGTGCCAGCAGTGATTCACTCCTAGCCTACAATGAGCAGTTCTTC.

The V gene is TRBV5-1, the J gene TRBJ2-1, with a tentative D call TRBD2 (6 bases). The CDR3 spans 14 residues. The V and J ends lost 4 bases and 6 bases respectively, with 14 bases between them. The V gene's germline CDR1 is SGHRS and CDR2 YFSETQ. CDR3 region: CASSLQTSANEQFF. CDR3 nucleotide sequence: TGCGCCAGCAGCCTGCAGACTAGTGCCAATGAGCAGTTCTTC.

The chain couples TRBV28 to TRBJ1-3, with TRBD1 as a possible D gene (5 bases). The CDR3 runs to 13 residues. The germline gives CDR1 MDHEN, CDR2 SYDVKM. V was clipped by 3 bases and J by 9 bases, with 12 bases between them. CDR3 sequence (DNA): TGTGCCAGCAGTTTGCAGGGCCGTCGCACCATATATTTT. It specifies CASSLQGRRTIYF.

The rearrangement links TRBV6-5 to TRBJ2-7; TRBD2 matches 8 bases. J was trimmed by 2 bases and V by 6 bases; bases with no gene match: 9. Germline V gene lookup returns CDR1 MNHEY and CDR2 SVGAGI. The CDR3 runs to 15 residues. The CDR3: CASSPGLAQTYEQYF. In DNA form, the CDR3 reads TGTGCCAGCAGCCCCGGACTAGCACAGACCTACGAGCAGTACTTC.